These 27 T cell receptor beta chains share one sample of origin, sequenced in a study of post-analysis software for immune sequencing data. Study-level points and caveats: Several TRBV segments (TRBV5-6, TRBV5-1 and TRBV20-1 among them) occurred more frequently in patients than in controls.

Their specific antigens are unknown. Unique molecular identifiers tagged the TCR beta cDNA libraries. TCRdb re-called the PCR reads with MiXCR, one entry per CDR3 protein. Counted here are roughly 600,000 distinct CDR3 sequences, around 47% occurring once; the ten biggest clones make up more than 1.5%. Specimen: blood. These receptor sequences come from a girl aged 10 to 17 with multiple sclerosis.

As for this clonotype: A much larger clone differs from this one at a single base, so this may be a read error. This sequence joins TRBV7-2 and TRBJ2-5, with 7 bases that match TRBD2. The DNA end is a closer match to TRBJ2-1, so the J assignment may be wrong. Germline V gene sequence: CDR1 SGHTA, CDR2 FQGNSA. The length of the CDR3 is 12 residues. CDR3 bases: TGTGCCAGCAGCTTCGCGGGAGAGACCCAGTTCTTC. Translated: CASSFAGETQFF.

This clonotype showed up just a few times. This sequence joins TRBV12-3 or TRBV12-4 and TRBJ2-1; TRBD1 is a possible D gene (7 bases). CDR3 length: 16 amino acids. V was shortened by 5 bases and J by 5 bases, with 19 bases between the two germline ends. CDR3 in amino acids: CASSPAHARGDNEQFF. The CDR3 nucleotides read TGTGCCAGCAGTCCGGCCCATGCCAGGGGGGACAATGAGCAGTTCTTC.

This clonotype occurred a few times. The CDR3 is CASSEGTGPLYGYTF. DNA for the CDR3: TGTGCCAGCAGCGAGGGGACAGGGCCCCTCTATGGCTACACCTTC. The gene calls are TRBV7-9 and TRBJ1-2; 9 nucleotides match TRBD1. The CDR3 is 15 residues long. The trim removed 5 bases at V and 4 bases at J, leaving 8 bases unmatched. Germline lookup yields CDR1 SEHNR and CDR2 FQNEAQ (reference sequence).

The chain has TRBV5-1 and TRBJ2-3, with TRBD2 identical over 14 bases. Germline CDR1 reads SGHRS; CDR2 reads YFSETQ. Trimming cost V 4 bases and J 2 bases; bases outside gene matches: 6. CDR3 size: 17 residues. The CDR3 loop reads CASSVGTSGGPTDTQYF. CDR3 DNA sequence: TGCGCCAGCAGCGTCGGGACTAGCGGGGGACCCACAGATACGCAGTATTTT.

The chain uses TRBV4-1 and TRBJ2-4; TRBD1 matches 7 bases. Germline CDR1 is MGHRA and CDR2 is YSYEKL. V shed 6 bases, J shed 0 bases, and the junction held 11 bases outside the gene matches. The CDR3 totals 17 residues. This CDR3 reads CASSSNLGTVAKNIQYF. The CDR3 coding sequence is TGCGCCAGCAGTTCTAATTTGGGGACAGTAGCCAAAAACATTCAGTACTTC.

This clonotype occurred once. V is TRBV6-6 and J is TRBJ2-1; TRBD2 aligns across 8 bases. The CDR3 spans 16 residues. The V segment lost 4 bases and the J segment 8 bases; nucleotides outside the gene matches: 13. Germline lookup yields CDR1 MNHNY and CDR2 SVGAGI (reference sequence). CDR3 amino acids: CASSSPPSTSEDEQFF. In DNA, the CDR3 is TGTGCCAGCAGTTCCCCACCCTCGACTAGCGAGGATGAGCAGTTCTTC.

About this clonotype: One junction end does not reproduce the germline sequence, and a read error may be involved. The V gene is TRBV5-6, the J gene TRBJ2-7; D is undetermined. Germline V gene lookup returns CDR1 SGHDT and CDR2 YYEEEE. CDR3 length: 13 amino acids. DNA for the CDR3: TGTGCTAGCAGCTTAGACTCAGCCTACGAGCAGTACTTC. As protein: CASSLDSAYEQYF.

This clonotype was counted once. The CDR3 DNA reads TGTGCCAGCAGGATGGTCGGGGGAAGGGTTACGCAGTATTTT. Translating it yields CASRMVGGRVTQYF. The chain couples TRBV5-5 to TRBJ2-3, with D possibly TRBD2 on 6 matching bases. The V and J ends lost 5 bases and 8 bases respectively, with 18 bases between them. In germline, CDR1 is SGHKS, CDR2 YYEKEE (reference sequence). The CDR3 length is 14 residues.

This chain uses TRBV6-5 with TRBJ2-1; a weak D match, TRBD1 (6 bases). Deletions cut 0 bases from V and 8 bases from J, with 14 bases between. CDR1 and CDR2 from the germline V gene are MNHEY and SVGAGI. The CDR3 is 15 amino acids. The CDR3 here is CASSYSSGDKDEQFF. CDR3 nucleotide sequence: TGTGCCAGCAGTTACTCATCAGGGGATAAGGATGAGCAGTTCTTC.

Notes on this clonotype: This could be a read error, since a much larger clone is one nucleotide away. Written as DNA, the CDR3 is TGTGCCAGCCAAAAGGGGCTAGGGAACAATGAGCAGTTCTTC. This gives the protein CASQKGLGNNEQFF. The genes are TRBV6-5 and TRBJ2-1; tentative D call: TRBD1 (5 bases). The germline V and J ends were trimmed by 8 bases and 5 bases, with 16 bases remaining between them. The germline V gene has CDR1 MNHEY and CDR2 SVGAGI. CDR3 size: 14 residues.

V is TRBV4-1 and J is TRBJ2-5, with a possible D match to TRBD2 (5 bases). The CDR3 length is 15 residues. Trimming removed 0 bases at V and 5 bases at J, with 13 bases between. Germline V gene sequence: CDR1 MGHRA, CDR2 YSYEKL. The DNA for the CDR3 is TGCGCCAGCAGCCAAGAAGGACTCGTAGCGGAGACCCAGTACTTC. Translated, it gives CASSQEGLVAETQYF.

This clonotype has more than one count but fewer than ten. The chain couples TRBV29-1 to TRBJ2-1; TRBD2 might be the D (6 bases). Germline CDR1 and CDR2: SQVTM and ANQGSEA. With 7 bases removed from V and 0 bases from J, the gap between germline ends came to 13 bases. The CDR3 consists of 14 residues. CDR3 loop: CSAEVGGSYNEQFF. The CDR3 DNA is TGCAGCGCCGAAGTGGGGGGCTCCTACAATGAGCAGTTCTTC.

The chain links TRBV6-6 to TRBJ1-6; D possibly corresponds to TRBD1 (6 bases). Per the germline V gene, CDR1 is MNHNY and CDR2 is SVGAGI (reference sequence). The CDR3 spans 14 residues. V was pared by 4 bases and J by 6 bases, with 10 bases between. The CDR3 is CASSLGQINSPLHF. CDR3 nucleotide sequence: TGTGCCAGCAGTTTAGGACAGATTAATTCACCCCTCCACTTT.

With respect to this clonotype: It may be a read error: a sequence one base away is much more abundant. The chain uses TRBV7-8 and TRBJ2-1; 11 positions match TRBD2. The germline V gene has CDR1 SGHVS and CDR2 FQNEAQ. This CDR3 contains 16 residues. Losses at the gene ends were 1 base for V and 4 bases for J; bases not matched to a gene: 3. The CDR3 nucleotides read TGTGCCAGCAGCTTAGGGGCTAGCGGGGGGTACAATGAGCAGTTCTTC. Residues: CASSLGASGGYNEQFF.

The chain links TRBV20-1 to TRBJ1-1, with D tentatively TRBD1 (5 bases). Trimming cost V 0 bases and J 5 bases, with 10 bases left between them. Germline CDR1 reads DFQATT; CDR2 reads SNEGSKA (reference sequence). The CDR3 loop spans 13 amino acids. The CDR3 bases are TGCAGTGCTAGAGAAGGGGCAGGAACTGAAGCTTTCTTT. Protein product: CSAREGAGTEAFF.

This clonotype has a handful of counts. The chain recombines TRBV20-1 with TRBJ2-5; perhaps TRBD2 as D (6 bases). The J call is in doubt because the DNA end fits TRBJ2-7 better. The germline V gene has CDR1 DFQATT and CDR2 SNEGSKA (reference sequence). The CDR3 spans 14 residues. Here the CDR3 reads CSAPRDSRIGEQYF. Here the CDR3 DNA reads TGCAGTGCTCCCCGGGACTCACGGATAGGCGAGCAGTACTTC.

The rearrangement uses TRBV12-3 or TRBV12-4 and TRBJ2-4; 9 positions agree with TRBD1. The length of the CDR3 is 17 residues. After removal of 7 bases from V and 0 bases from J, the junction contained 10 bases not matched to a gene. The CDR3 bases are TGTGCCAGCACCTTTGGGACAGGGTACCTAGCCAAAAACATTCAGTACTTC. This codes for CASTFGTGYLAKNIQYF.

A few counts support this clonotype. The J gene is TRBJ1-2, the V gene TRBV5-5; tentative D call: TRBD1 (6 bases). Trimming left V 2 bases short and J 8 bases short, with 13 bases between. Germline V gene sequence: CDR1 SGHKS, CDR2 YYEKEE (reference sequence). This CDR3 comprises 13 residues. As DNA, the CDR3 is TGTGCCAGCAGCTTAGGAGGGGGGCAAGGCTACACCTTC. Its protein product is CASSLGGGQGYTF.

The chain carries TRBV12-3 or TRBV12-4 and TRBJ1-1; the D gene is possibly TRBD1 (6 bases). There are 16 residues in the CDR3. The V gene lost 2 bases and the J gene lost 4 bases, with 17 bases spanning the gap. The CDR3 region is CASSLSLQARGTEAFF. DNA for the CDR3: TGTGCCAGCAGTTTAAGCCTACAGGCCAGGGGCACTGAAGCTTTCTTT.

CDR3 DNA: TGCGCCAGCAGCCAAGATGGCAGATACAATGAGCAGTTCTTC. Its protein product is CASSQDGRYNEQFF. The chain has TRBV4-1 and TRBJ2-1; D remains ambiguous. The germline V gene has CDR1 MGHRA and CDR2 YSYEKL. Trimming left V 0 bases short and J 4 bases short, with 7 bases between. The CDR3 is 14 residues long.

The V gene is TRBV11-2, the J gene TRBJ2-7; 8 nucleotides match TRBD2. V was pared by 1 base and J by 3 bases, with 5 bases of the junction left unmatched. CDR1 is SGHAT, CDR2 FQNNGV, per germline. The length of the CDR3 is 15 residues. This chain's CDR3 is CASSLAARGDYEQYF. Written as DNA, the CDR3 is TGTGCCAGCAGCTTAGCCGCGCGGGGGGACTACGAGCAGTACTTC. The full variable domain, its missing parts supplied by reference TRBV11-2 and TRBJ2-7, is EAGVAQSPRYKIIEKRQSVAFWCNPISGHATLYWYQQILGQGPKLLIQFQNNGVVDDSQLPKDRFSAERLKGVDSTLKIQPAKLEDSAVYLCASSLAARGDYEQYFGPGTRLTVT.

The rearrangement joins TRBV11-3 to TRBJ2-7; a possible D gene is TRBD2 (6 bases). The CDR3 runs to 15 residues. Trimming removed 5 bases at V and 5 bases at J, with 19 bases between. Germline V lookup: CDR1 SGHNT, CDR2 YENEEA. The CDR3 DNA sequence: TGTGCCAGCAGCCGCCGGAGGGGATCTAGCGACGAGCAGTACTTC. Translated: CASSRRRGSSDEQYF.

A word on this clonotype: An end of the junction differs from the germline gene, which may be a read error. The J gene is TRBJ2-7, the V gene TRBV29-1, with 13 bases fitting TRBD2. The CDR3 consists of 12 residues. CDR1 is SQVTM, CDR2 ANQGSEA, per germline. CDR3: CSGSGLAGERYF. CDR3 nucleotides: TGCAGCGGGAGTGGACTAGCGGGGGAGCGGTACTTC.

The genes are TRBV7-8 and TRBJ1-2; TRBD1 aligns across 7 bases. CDR3 length equals 12 residues. The germline V gene has CDR1 SGHVS and CDR2 FQNEAQ. Trimming took 5 bases from V and 8 from J; bases not matched to a gene: 5. The CDR3 DNA is TGTGCCAGCAGCACCCACAGGGGCGGCTACACCTTC. This sequence encodes CASSTHRGGYTF.

This clonotype was found a few times. The V call is TRBV5-1, the J call TRBJ2-7; TRBD2 matches 8 bases. The CDR3 is 15 residues long. In germline, CDR1 is SGHRS, CDR2 YFSETQ. Trimming took 1 base from V and 5 from J; bases not matched to a gene: 8. The CDR3 reads CASSLIPGGPDEQYF. DNA for the CDR3: TGCGCCAGCAGCTTGATTCCGGGAGGGCCCGACGAGCAGTACTTC.

The J gene is TRBJ2-3, the V gene TRBV12-3 or TRBV12-4; TRBD1 matches at 8 bases. V trimming: 5 bases; J trimming: 6 bases; junction bases outside the gene matches: 7. CDR3 length equals 14 residues. The CDR3 loop reads CASSEDRVGDTQYF. Written as DNA, the CDR3 is TGTGCCAGCAGTGAGGACAGGGTAGGGGATACGCAGTATTTT.

This clonotype was detected ten times or more. The chain recombines TRBV10-3 with TRBJ2-7; the D is unclear. Germline loops: CDR1 ENHRY, CDR2 SYGVKD. V gave up 0 bases and J gave up 6 bases, with 3 bases separating them. There are 11 residues in the CDR3. The CDR3 loop reads CAISESGEQYF. The DNA for the CDR3 is TGTGCCATCAGTGAGTCGGGCGAGCAGTACTTC.